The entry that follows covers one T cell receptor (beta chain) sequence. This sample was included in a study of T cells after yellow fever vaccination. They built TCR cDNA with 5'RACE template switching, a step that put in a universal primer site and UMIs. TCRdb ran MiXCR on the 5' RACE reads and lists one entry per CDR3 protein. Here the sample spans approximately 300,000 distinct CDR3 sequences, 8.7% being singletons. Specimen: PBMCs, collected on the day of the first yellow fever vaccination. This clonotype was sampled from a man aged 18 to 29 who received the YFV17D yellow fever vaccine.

CDR3 sequence reads: CASSQEWMGAGTDTQYF. In nucleotides, the CDR3 is TGCGCCAGCAGCCAAGAGTGGATGGGGGCCGGCACAGATACGCAGTATTTT. The gene calls are TRBV4-3 and TRBJ2-3; D perhaps matches TRBD1 (6 bases). In germline, CDR1 is LGHNA, CDR2 YSLEER. Trimming took 0 bases from V and 1 from J, leaving 14 bases between them. The CDR3 spans 17 residues.